This T cell receptor beta chain was recorded in a study of blood T cells in healthy people across ages. Study-wide findings and caveats: Donor CMV status was unknown, possibly confounding expanded clonotype changes. Observed TCR beta diversity showed a strong correlation with the percentage of naive T cells as measured by flow cytometry. PBMCs left unsorted prevented a conclusive naive versus antigen-experienced comparison.

Comment on this clonotype: The antigen remains unidentified.

Per the germline V gene, CDR1 is SGHTA and CDR2 is FQGNSA. This CDR3 has 14 residues. With 2 bases removed from V and 1 base from J, the gap between germline ends came to 8 bases. Alongside a J-beta primer mix, a sample-barcoded 5' primer served in a second PCR lasting about 7 to 11 cycles. Every cDNA molecule carried a tag from a template-switch adaptor bearing 12 random nucleotides. TCRdb processed the 5' RACE reads anew with MiXCR; each CDR3 protein has one entry. The data contain hundreds of thousands of distinct CDR3 sequences, around 45% of them singletons. The sequenced material came from blood. The rearrangement uses TRBV7-2 and TRBJ1-1; tentative D call: TRBD1 (6 bases). This receptor was identified in a man in his sixties in good health. Here the CDR3 reads CASSLRQANTEAFF. Written as DNA, the CDR3 is TGTGCCAGCAGCTTAAGACAGGCGAACACTGAAGCTTTCTTT.